This TCR beta chain emerged from a study of low-dose radiotherapy and immunotherapy resistance in tumors. This clonotype occurred many times. Trimming removed 6 bases at V and 1 base at J, with 9 bases between. This CDR3 spans 13 amino acids. Germline CDR1 is KGHSH and CDR2 is LQKENI. TRAV- and TRBV-specific primers, spanning alpha and beta chains, primed first-strand cDNA. For amplifying TCRs, the PCR ran for approximately 18 cycles with Phusion, which was used together with a constant-region primer and the adapter on the V primers. TCRdb fed the reads into MiXCR, producing one record per CDR3 protein. The data show 85,000 to 100,000 distinct CDR3 sequences, with under 9.5% seen just once and under 1.1% held by the top ten. Regarding time point: before trial treatment.

This chain connects TRBV18 to TRBJ1-1; D gene uncertain. The material sequenced was PBMCs, taken before treatment. The sequence derives from a male donor with prostate cancer. CDR3 bases: TGTGCCAGCTCTACTCGGGCGAACACTGAAGCTTTCTTT. It encodes CASSTRANTEAFF.